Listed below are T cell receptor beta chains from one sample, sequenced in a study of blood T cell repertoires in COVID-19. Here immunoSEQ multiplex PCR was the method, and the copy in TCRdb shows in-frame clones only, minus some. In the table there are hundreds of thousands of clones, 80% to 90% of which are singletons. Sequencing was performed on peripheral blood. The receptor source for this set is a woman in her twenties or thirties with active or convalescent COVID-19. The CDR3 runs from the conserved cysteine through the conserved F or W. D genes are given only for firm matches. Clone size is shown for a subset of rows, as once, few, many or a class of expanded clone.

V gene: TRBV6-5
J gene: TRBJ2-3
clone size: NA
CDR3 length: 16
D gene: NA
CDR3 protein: CASSSLGHWRTDTQYF
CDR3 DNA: TGTGCCAGCAGTTCCCTAGGGCACTGGAGGACAGATACGCAGTATTTT

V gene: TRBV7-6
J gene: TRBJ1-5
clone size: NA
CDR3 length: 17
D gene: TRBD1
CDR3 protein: CASSLIPGRGYVKPQHF
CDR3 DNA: TGTGCCAGCAGCTTAATCCCGGGCAGGGGGTACGTGAAGCCCCAGCATTTT

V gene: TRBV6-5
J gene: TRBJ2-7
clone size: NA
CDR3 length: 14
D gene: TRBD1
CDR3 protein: CASREGTGSYEQYF
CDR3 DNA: TGTGCCAGCAGAGAGGGGACAGGATCCTACGAGCAGTACTTC

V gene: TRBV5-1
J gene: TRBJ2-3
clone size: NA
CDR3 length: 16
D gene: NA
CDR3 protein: CASSLRGSGGTDTQYF
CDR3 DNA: TGCGCCAGCAGCTTGAGGGGAAGTGGAGGCACAGATACGCAGTATTTT

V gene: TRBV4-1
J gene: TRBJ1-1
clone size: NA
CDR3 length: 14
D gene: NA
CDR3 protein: CASSQGPPSTEAFF
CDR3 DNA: TGCGCCAGCAGCCAAGGGCCACCCAGCACTGAAGCTTTCTTT

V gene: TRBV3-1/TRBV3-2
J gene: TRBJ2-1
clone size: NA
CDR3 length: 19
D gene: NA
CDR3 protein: CASTSRVALGSRSPNEQFF
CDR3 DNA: TGTGCCAGCACCTCAAGGGTCGCACTAGGGTCTAGATCCCCCAATGAGCAGTTCTTC

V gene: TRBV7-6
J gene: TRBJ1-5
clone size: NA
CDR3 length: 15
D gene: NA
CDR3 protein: CASSQLTENNQPQHF
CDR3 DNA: TGTGCCAGCAGCCAGCTGACAGAGAACAATCAGCCCCAGCATTTT

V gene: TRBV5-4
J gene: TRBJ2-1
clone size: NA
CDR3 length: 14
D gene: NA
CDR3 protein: CASGENWKRNEQFF
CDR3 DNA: TGTGCCAGCGGAGAGAACTGGAAGCGCAATGAGCAGTTCTTC

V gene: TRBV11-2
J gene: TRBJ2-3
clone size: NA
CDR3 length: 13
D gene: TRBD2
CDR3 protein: CASRSHGGDTQYF
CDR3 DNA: TGTGCCAGCAGAAGCCACGGGGGGGATACGCAGTATTTT

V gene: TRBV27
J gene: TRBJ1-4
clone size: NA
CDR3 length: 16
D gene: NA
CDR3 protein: CASSLSSEGTNEKLFF
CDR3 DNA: TGTGCCAGCAGTTTATCGAGTGAGGGCACTAATGAAAAACTGTTTTTT

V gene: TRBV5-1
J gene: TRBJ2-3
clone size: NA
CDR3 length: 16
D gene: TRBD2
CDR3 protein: CASSLMAGEGTDTQYF
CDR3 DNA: TGCGCCAGCAGCTTGATGGCGGGAGAGGGCACAGATACGCAGTATTTT

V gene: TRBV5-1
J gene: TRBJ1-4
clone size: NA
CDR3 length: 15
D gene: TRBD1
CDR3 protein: CASSLQGQSNEKLFF
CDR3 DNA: TGCGCCAGCAGCTTGCAGGGACAGTCTAATGAAAAACTGTTTTTT

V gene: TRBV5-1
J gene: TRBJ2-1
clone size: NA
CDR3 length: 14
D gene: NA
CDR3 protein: CASSFAAAGFLAFF
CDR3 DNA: TGCGCCAGCAGCTTTGCCGCGGCGGGGTTCCTCGCGTTCTTC

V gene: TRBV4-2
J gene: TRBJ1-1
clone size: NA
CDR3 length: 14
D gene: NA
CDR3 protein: CASSPNPGSAEAFF
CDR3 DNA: TGTGCCAGCAGCCCCAACCCGGGGTCCGCTGAAGCTTTCTTT

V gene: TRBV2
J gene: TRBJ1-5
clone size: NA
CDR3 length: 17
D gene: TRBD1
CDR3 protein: CASRGQGDLYSNQPQHF
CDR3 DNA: TGTGCCAGCCGTGGACAGGGAGACCTCTATAGCAATCAGCCCCAGCATTTT

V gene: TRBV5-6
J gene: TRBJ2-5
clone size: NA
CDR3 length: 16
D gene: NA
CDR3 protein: CASSRRGYQPAETQYF
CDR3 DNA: TGTGCCAGCAGCCGGAGAGGCTACCAGCCGGCAGAGACCCAGTACTTC

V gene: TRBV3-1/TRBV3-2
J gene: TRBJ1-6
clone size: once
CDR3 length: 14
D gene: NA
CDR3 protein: CASSLGHPNSPLHF
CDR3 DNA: TGTGCCAGCAGCCTGGGACACCCTAATTCACCCCTCCACTTT

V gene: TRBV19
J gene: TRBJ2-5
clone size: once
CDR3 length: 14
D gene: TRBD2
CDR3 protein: CASSPGRGEETQYF
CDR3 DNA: TGTGCCAGTAGTCCAGGACGGGGGGAAGAGACCCAGTACTTC

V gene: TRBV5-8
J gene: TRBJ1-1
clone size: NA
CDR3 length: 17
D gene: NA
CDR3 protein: CASSSIIMTRGDTEAFF
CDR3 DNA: TGTGCCAGCAGCTCGATTATTATGACTAGGGGTGACACTGAAGCTTTCTTT

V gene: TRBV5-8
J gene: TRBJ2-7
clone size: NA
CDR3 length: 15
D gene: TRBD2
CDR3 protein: CASRPKGTSGVRQYF
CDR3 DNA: TGTGCCAGCAGACCGAAGGGGACTAGCGGGGTTAGGCAGTACTTC

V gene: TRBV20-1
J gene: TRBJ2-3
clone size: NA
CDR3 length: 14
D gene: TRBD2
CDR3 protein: CSASSIAGQDTQYF
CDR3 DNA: TGCAGTGCTAGTTCCATAGCGGGACAAGATACGCAGTATTTT

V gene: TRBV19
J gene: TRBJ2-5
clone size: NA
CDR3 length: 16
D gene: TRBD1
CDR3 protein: CASSRITGRGQGTQYF
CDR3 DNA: TGTGCCAGTAGTCGAATCACCGGACGGGGACAGGGGACCCAGTACTTC

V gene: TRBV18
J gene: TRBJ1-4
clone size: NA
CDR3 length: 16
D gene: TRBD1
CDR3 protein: CASSPNSGGTNEKLFF
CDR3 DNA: TGTGCCAGCTCACCAAACTCAGGGGGCACTAATGAAAAACTGTTTTTT

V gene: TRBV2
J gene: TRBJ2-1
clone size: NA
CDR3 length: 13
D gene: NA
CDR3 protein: CASSLDRNNEQFF
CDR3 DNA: TGTGCCAGCAGCCTGGACAGAAACAATGAGCAGTTCTTC

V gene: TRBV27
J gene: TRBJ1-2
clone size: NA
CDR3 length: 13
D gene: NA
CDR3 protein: CASSLTGQYGYTF
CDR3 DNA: TGTGCCAGCAGTTTAACAGGGCAATATGGCTACACCTTC

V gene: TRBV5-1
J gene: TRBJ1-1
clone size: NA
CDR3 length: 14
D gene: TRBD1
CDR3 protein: CASRGTGKITEAFF
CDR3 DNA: TGCGCCAGCAGAGGGACAGGTAAAATCACTGAAGCTTTCTTT

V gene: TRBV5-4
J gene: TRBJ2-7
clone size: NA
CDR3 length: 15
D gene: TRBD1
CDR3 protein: CASSLRQGLSYEQYF
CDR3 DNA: TGTGCCAGCAGCCTTCGACAGGGCCTGTCCTACGAGCAGTACTTC

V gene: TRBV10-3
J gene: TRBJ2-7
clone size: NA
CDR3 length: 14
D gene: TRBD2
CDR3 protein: CAAAQPGTTYEQYF
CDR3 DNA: TGTGCCGCCGCCCAACCTGGGACTACCTACGAGCAGTACTTC

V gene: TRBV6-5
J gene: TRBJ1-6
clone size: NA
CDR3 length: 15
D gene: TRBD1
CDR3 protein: CASRLGQGMSSPLHF
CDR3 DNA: TGTGCCAGCCGGCTGGGACAGGGAATGAGTTCACCCCTCCACTTT

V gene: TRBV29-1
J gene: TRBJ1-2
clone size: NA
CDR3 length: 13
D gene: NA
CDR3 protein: CSVENTSNYGYTF
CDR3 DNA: TGCAGCGTTGAGAACACCTCTAACTATGGCTACACCTTC

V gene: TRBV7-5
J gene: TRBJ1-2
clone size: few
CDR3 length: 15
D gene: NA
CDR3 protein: CVRSLLGVRDYGYTF
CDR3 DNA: TGTGTCAGAAGCTTACTCGGGGTACGGGACTATGGCTACACCTTC

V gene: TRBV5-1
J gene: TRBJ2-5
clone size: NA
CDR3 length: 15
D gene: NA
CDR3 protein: CASSLAAGVQETQYF
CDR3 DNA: TGCGCCAGCAGCTTGGCCGCAGGTGTACAAGAGACCCAGTACTTC

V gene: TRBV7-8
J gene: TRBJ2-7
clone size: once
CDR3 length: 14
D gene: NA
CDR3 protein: CASSLLAASYEQYF
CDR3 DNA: TGTGCCAGCAGCTTGCTAGCCGCCTCCTACGAGCAGTACTTC

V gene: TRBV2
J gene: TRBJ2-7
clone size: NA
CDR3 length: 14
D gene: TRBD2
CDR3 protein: CASPGLEGSYEQYF
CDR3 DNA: TGTGCCAGCCCGGGACTAGAGGGCTCCTACGAGCAGTACTTC

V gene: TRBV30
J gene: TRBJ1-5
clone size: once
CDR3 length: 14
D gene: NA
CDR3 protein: CAWSLQGSNQPQHF
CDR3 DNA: TGTGCCTGGAGTCTACAGGGTAGCAATCAGCCCCAGCATTTT

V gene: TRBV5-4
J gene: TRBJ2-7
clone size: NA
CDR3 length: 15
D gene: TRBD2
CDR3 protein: CASSRILAGGQEQYF
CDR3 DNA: TGTGCCAGCAGCCGGATACTAGCGGGAGGGCAGGAGCAGTACTTC

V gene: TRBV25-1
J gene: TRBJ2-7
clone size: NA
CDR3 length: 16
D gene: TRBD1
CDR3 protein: CASSEFFWDSRYEQYF
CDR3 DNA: TGTGCCAGCAGTGAATTTTTTTGGGACAGCCGATACGAGCAGTACTTC

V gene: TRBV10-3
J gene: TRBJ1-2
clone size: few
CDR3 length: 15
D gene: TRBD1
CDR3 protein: CAITESGQGNYGYTF
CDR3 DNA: TGTGCCATTACCGAGTCGGGACAGGGGAACTATGGCTACACCTTC

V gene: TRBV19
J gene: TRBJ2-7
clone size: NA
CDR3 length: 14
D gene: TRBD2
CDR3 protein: CASSMTSGPYEQYF
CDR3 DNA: TGTGCCAGTAGTATGACTAGCGGACCCTACGAGCAGTACTTC

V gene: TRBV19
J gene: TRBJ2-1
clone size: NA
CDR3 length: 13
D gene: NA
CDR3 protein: CASSIVGVDEQFF
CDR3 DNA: TGTGCCAGTAGTATAGTCGGAGTTGACGAGCAGTTCTTC

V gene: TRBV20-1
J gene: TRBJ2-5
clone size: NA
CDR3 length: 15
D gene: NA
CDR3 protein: CSASDRAGSQETQYF
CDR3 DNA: TGCAGTGCTAGTGACCGGGCGGGCTCACAAGAGACCCAGTACTTC

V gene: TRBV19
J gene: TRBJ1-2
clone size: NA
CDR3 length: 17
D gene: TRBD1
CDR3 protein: CASSIPKGRGQGYGYTF
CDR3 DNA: TGTGCCAGTAGTATACCCAAGGGCAGGGGGCAGGGCTATGGCTACACCTTC

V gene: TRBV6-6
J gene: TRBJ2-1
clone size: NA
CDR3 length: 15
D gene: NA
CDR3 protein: CASRHEGAGYNEQFF
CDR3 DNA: TGTGCCAGCAGGCACGAGGGGGCGGGATACAATGAGCAGTTCTTC

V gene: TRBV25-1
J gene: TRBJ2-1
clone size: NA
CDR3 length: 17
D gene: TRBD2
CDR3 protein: CASSESSASGGNNEQFF
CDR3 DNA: TGTGCCAGCAGTGAATCCTCCGCTAGCGGGGGGAACAATGAGCAGTTCTTC

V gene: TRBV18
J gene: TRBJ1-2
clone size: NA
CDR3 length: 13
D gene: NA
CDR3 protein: CASSTGQYYGYTF
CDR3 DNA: TGTGCCAGCTCAACTGGACAGTACTATGGCTACACCTTC

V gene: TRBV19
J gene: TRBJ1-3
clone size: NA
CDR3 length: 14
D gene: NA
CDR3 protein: CASSMGSVGNTIYF
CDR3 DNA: TGTGCCAGTAGTATGGGGAGTGTCGGAAACACCATATATTTT

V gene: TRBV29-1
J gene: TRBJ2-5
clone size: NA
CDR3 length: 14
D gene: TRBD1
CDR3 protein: CSVERTGRVETQYF
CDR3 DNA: TGCAGCGTTGAGCGGACAGGGCGGGTTGAGACCCAGTACTTC

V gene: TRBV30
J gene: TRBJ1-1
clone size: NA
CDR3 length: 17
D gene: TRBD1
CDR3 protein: CAWSPRDRGSMNTEAFF
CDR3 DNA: TGTGCCTGGAGTCCACGGGACAGGGGTTCTATGAACACTGAAGCTTTCTTT

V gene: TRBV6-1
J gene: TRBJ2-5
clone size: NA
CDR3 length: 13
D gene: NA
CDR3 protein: CASSERDSETQYF
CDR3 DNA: TGTGCCAGCAGTGAGCGGGACTCCGAGACCCAGTACTTC

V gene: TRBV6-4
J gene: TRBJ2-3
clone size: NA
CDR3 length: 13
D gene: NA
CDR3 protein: CARPGHDTDTQYF
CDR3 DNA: TGTGCCAGGCCGGGACACGACACAGATACGCAGTATTTT

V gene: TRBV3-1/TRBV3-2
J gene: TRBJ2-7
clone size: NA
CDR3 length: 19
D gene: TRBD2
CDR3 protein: CASSRKRTSGRGVGYEQYF
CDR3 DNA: TGTGCCAGCAGCCGAAAACGGACTAGCGGGAGAGGTGTTGGCTACGAGCAGTACTTC

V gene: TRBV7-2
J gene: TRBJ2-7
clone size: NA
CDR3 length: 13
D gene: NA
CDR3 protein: CASSTVGQYEQYF
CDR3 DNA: TGTGCCAGCAGCACCGTTGGACAGTACGAGCAGTACTTC

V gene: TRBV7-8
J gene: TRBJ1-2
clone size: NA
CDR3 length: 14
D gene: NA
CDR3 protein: CASSARRQTYGYTF
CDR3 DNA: TGTGCCAGCAGCGCGCGCAGACAGACCTATGGCTACACCTTC

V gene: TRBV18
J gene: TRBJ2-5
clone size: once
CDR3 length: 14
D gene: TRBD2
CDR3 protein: CASSRTRAQETQYF
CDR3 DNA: TGTGCCAGCTCACGGACTAGGGCGCAAGAGACCCAGTACTTC

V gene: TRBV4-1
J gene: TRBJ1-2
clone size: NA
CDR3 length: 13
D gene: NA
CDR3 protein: CASSPGSPGGYTF
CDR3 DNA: TGCGCCAGTAGCCCAGGCTCTCCGGGGGGCTACACCTTC

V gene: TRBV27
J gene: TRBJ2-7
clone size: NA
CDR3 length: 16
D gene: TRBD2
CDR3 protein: CASSLSREGGNYEQYF
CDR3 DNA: TGTGCCAGCAGTTTATCCCGGGAGGGGGGTAACTACGAGCAGTACTTC

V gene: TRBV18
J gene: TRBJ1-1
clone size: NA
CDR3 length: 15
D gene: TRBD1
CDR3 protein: CASSPTGQPNTEAFF
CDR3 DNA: TGTGCCAGCTCACCTACGGGACAGCCGAACACTGAAGCTTTCTTT

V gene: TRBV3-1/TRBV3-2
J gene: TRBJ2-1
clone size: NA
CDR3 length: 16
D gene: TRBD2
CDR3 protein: CASSPPSGRSTHEQFF
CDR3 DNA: TGTGCCAGCAGCCCGCCTAGCGGGAGGAGTACACATGAGCAGTTCTTC